The 9 T cell receptor beta chains in this list originate from one sample, sequenced in a study of OX40 agonist ivuxolimab in advanced cancers. The assay was immunoSEQ multiplex PCR, and TCRdb's table has in-frame clones only and misses some. Of approximately 80,000 clones listed, roughly 88% are singletons. Sequencing was performed on CD4+ or CD8+ T cells sorted from blood, taken in a trial of the OX40 agonist ivuxolimab. The origin of the receptors is an adult with an advanced solid tumor such as melanoma, head and neck, liver or kidney cancer.

V is TRBV6-5 and J is TRBJ1-6; the D gene is possibly TRBD1 (6 bases). With 5 bases removed from V and 10 bases from J, the gap between germline ends came to 18 bases. The V gene's germline CDR1 is MNHEY and CDR2 SVGAGI. The CDR3 consists of 15 residues. The CDR3 protein is CASSGPGEDGSPLHF. CDR3 DNA sequence: TGTGCCAGCAGTGGGCCAGGGGAAGATGGATCACCCCTCCACTTT.

The chain couples TRBV7-3 to TRBJ2-1; no clear D gene. Between the trimmed V and J ends, which lost 1 base and 7 bases, there was a span of 8 bases. Germline V lookup: CDR1 SGHTA, CDR2 FQGTGA. The CDR3 runs to 13 residues. The CDR3 sequence: CASSLIEQNEQFF. The CDR3 bases are TGTGCCAGCAGCTTAATCGAGCAGAATGAGCAGTTCTTC.

This clone was seen a single time. V is TRBV11-3 and J is TRBJ2-1; D might be TRBD1 or TRBD2, each matching 5 bases. There are 15 residues in the CDR3. Between the trimmed V and J ends, which lost 5 bases and 2 bases, there was a span of 13 bases. Per the germline V gene, CDR1 is SGHNT and CDR2 is YENEEA. CDR3 nucleotides: TGTGCCAGCAGCCCAGGGACGGGCACCTACAATGAGCAGTTCTTC. Translation gives CASSPGTGTYNEQFF.

J is TRBJ2-5 and V is TRBV28, with TRBD1 identical over 10 bases. The J call may be faulty, since TRBJ2-7 better matches the DNA end. The CDR3 is 13 residues long. Germline CDR1 reads MDHEN; CDR2 reads SYDVKM. The CDR3 DNA reads as TGTGCCGGGGGGACAGGGGAAAACTACGAGCAGTACTTC. It translates to CAGGTGENYEQYF.

The chain uses TRBV7-9 and TRBJ2-1; unclear D gene. The V gene lost 5 bases and the J gene lost 8 bases, with 22 bases spanning the gap. The CDR3 sequence is 16 residues long. Germline CDR1 and CDR2: SEHNR and FQNEAQ (reference sequence). CDR3 nucleotide sequence: TGTGCCAGCAGCCTTTATGGCGGAAGGGTCCTCGATGAGCAGTTCTTC. Translating gives CASSLYGGRVLDEQFF. The whole variable domain, remainder taken from reference TRBV7-9 and TRBJ2-1, is DTGVSQNPRHKITKRGQNVTFRCDPISEHNRLYWYRQTLGQGPEFLTYFQNEAQLEKSRLLSDRFSAERPKGSFSTLEIQRTEQGDSAMYLCASSLYGGRVLDEQFFGPGTRLTVL.

The chain uses TRBV7-2 and TRBJ2-3; D ambiguous. The CDR3 has 13 amino acids. CDR1 is SGHTA, CDR2 FQGNSA, per germline. V was clipped by 2 bases and J by 1 base, with 4 bases between them. Here the CDR3 DNA reads TGTGCCAGCAGCTTATACCGCACAGATACGCAGTATTTT. This gives the protein CASSLYRTDTQYF.

This rearrangement joins TRBV28 to TRBJ2-4; the D gene is possibly TRBD2 (6 bases). Germline CDR1 MDHEN, CDR2 SYDVKM. The CDR3 is 17 residues long. Between the trimmed V and J ends, which lost 7 bases and 0 bases, there was a span of 19 bases. CDR3 protein: CASTWAGLSLAKNIQYF. In DNA, the CDR3 is TGTGCCAGCACCTGGGCGGGACTTAGCCTAGCCAAAAACATTCAGTACTTC. The full variable domain, in which reference TRBV28 and TRBJ2-4 provide the parts outside the CDR3, is DVKVTQSSRYLVKRTGEKVFLECVQDMDHENMFWYRQDPGLGLRLIYFSYDVKMKEKGDIPEGYSVSREKKERFSLILESASTNQTSMYLCASTWAGLSLAKNIQYFGAGTRLSVL.

This clone was detected a few times. This rearrangement joins TRBV7-9 to TRBJ1-3; 9 bases fit TRBD1. The V and J ends lost 3 bases and 7 bases, in that order; junction bases with no gene match: 4. Germline CDR1 SEHNR, CDR2 FQNEAQ (reference sequence). The CDR3 spans 14 residues. The CDR3 DNA is TGTGCCAGCAGCTTGGACAGGGGAGAGAACACCATATATTTT. As protein: CASSLDRGENTIYF.

The V gene is TRBV5-5, the J gene TRBJ2-7, with D perhaps assigned TRBD1 or TRBD2 (5 bases each). Trimming took 2 bases from V and 1 from J, leaving 7 bases between them. The CDR3 is made up of 13 amino acids. Germline CDR1 and CDR2: SGHKS and YYEKEE (reference sequence). Here the CDR3 reads CASSLEGSYEQYF. CDR3 coding DNA: TGTGCCAGCAGCTTAGAGGGGTCCTACGAGCAGTACTTC.